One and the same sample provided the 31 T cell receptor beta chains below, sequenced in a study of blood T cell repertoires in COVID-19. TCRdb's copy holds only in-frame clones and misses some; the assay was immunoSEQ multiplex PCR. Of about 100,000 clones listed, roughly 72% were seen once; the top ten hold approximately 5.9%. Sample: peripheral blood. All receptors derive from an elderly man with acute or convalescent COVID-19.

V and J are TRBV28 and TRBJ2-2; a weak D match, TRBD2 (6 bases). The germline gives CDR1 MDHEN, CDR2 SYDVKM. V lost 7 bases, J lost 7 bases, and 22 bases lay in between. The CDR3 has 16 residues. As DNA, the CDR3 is TGTGCCAGCACCAATGGGCCGGGAGTGTTCGGCGGGGAGCTGTTTTTT. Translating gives CASTNGPGVFGGELFF.

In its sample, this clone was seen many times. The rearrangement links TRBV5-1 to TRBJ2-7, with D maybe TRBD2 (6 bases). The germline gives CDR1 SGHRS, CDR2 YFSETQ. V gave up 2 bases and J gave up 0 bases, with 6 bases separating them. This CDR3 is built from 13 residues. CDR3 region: CASSFSGSYEQYF. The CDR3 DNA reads TGCGCCAGCAGCTTTAGCGGCTCCTACGAGCAGTACTTC.

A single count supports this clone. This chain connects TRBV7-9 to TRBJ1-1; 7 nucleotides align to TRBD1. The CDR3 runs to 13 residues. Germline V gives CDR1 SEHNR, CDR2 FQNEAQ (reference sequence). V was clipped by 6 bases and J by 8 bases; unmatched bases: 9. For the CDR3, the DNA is TGTGCCAGCAGTTTAAACCGGGACAGAGAAGCTTTCTTT. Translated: CASSLNRDREAFF. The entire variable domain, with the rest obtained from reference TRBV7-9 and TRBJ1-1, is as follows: DTGVSQNPRHKITKRGQNVTFRCDPISEHNRLYWYRQTLGQGPEFLTYFQNEAQLEKSRLLSDRFSAERPKGSFSTLEIQRTEQGDSAMYLCASSLNRDREAFFGQGTRLTVV.

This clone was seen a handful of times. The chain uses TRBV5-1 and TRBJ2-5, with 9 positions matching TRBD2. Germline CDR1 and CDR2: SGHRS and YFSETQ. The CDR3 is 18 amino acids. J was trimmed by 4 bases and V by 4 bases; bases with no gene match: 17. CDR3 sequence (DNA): TGCGCCAGCAGCCCCGGGGCTAGCGGGATAATAATGGCAGAGACCCAGTACTTC. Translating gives CASSPGASGIIMAETQYF.

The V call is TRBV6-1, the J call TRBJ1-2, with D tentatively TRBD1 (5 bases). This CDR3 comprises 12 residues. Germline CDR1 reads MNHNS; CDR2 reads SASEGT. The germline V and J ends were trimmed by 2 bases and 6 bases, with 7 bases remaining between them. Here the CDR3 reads CASSERGNGYTF. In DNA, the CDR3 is TGTGCCAGCAGTGAAAGGGGCAATGGCTACACCTTC.

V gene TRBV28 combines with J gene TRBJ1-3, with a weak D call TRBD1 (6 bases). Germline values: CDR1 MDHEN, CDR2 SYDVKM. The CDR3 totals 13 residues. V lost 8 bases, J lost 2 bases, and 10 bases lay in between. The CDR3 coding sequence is TGTGCCAGCCTCTCAGGGGCTGGAAACACCATATATTTT. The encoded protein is CASLSGAGNTIYF. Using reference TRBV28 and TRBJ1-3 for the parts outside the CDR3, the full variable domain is DVKVTQSSRYLVKRTGEKVFLECVQDMDHENMFWYRQDPGLGLRLIYFSYDVKMKEKGDIPEGYSVSREKKERFSLILESASTNQTSMYLCASLSGAGNTIYFGEGSWLTVV.

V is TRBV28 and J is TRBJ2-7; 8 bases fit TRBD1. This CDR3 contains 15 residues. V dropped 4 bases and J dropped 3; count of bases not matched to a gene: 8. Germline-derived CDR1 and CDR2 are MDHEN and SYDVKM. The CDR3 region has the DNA TGTGCCAGCAGTTCCACGGGACAGGCGAACTACGAGCAGTACTTC. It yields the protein CASSSTGQANYEQYF.

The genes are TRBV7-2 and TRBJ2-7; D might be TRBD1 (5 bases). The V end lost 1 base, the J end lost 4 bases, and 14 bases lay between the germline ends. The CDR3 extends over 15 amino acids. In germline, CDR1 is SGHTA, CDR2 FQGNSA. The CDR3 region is CASSLVGADNYEQYF. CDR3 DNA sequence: TGTGCCAGCAGCTTAGTAGGGGCCGATAATTACGAGCAGTACTTC. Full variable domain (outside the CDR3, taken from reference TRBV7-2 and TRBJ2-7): GAGVSQSPSNKVTEKGKDVELRCDPISGHTALYWYRQSLGQGLEFLIYFQGNSAPDKSGLPSDRFSAERTGGSVSTLTIQRTQQEDSAVYLCASSLVGADNYEQYFGPGTRLTVT.

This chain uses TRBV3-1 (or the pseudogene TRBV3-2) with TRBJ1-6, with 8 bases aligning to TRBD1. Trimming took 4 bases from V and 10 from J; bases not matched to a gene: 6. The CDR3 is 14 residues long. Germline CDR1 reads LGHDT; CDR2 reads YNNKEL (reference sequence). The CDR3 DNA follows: TGTGCCAGCAGCCCGGGACAGGTTGGCTCACCCCTCCACTTT. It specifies CASSPGQVGSPLHF.

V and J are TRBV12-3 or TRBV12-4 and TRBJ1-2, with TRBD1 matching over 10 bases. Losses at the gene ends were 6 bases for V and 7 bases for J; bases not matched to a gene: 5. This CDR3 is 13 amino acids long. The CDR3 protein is CASSYGTGVGYTF. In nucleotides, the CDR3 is TGTGCCAGCAGCTACGGGACAGGGGTTGGCTACACCTTC.

CDR3 in amino acids: CASSPGTGSFYGYTF. The CDR3 DNA is TGTGCCAGCTCACCCGGGACAGGGTCTTTCTATGGCTACACCTTC. This sequence joins TRBV18 and TRBJ1-2; 9 bases fit TRBD1. Germline assignment: CDR1 KGHSH and CDR2 LQKENI. There are 15 residues in the CDR3. V lost 3 bases, J lost 4 bases, and 6 bases stayed unmatched.

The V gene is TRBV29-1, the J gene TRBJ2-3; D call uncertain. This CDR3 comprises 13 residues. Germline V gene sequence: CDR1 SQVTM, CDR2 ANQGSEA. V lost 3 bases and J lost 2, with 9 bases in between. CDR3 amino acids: CSVDILHTDTQYF. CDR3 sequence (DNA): TGCAGCGTTGATATACTCCACACAGATACGCAGTATTTT.

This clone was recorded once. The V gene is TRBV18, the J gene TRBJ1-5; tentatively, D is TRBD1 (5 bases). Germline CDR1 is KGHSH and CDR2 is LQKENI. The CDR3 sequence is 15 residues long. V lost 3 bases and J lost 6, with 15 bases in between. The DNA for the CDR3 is TGTGCCAGCTCACCTGGCCAGGGTAGTGTTCAGCCCCAGCATTTT. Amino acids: CASSPGQGSVQPQHF.

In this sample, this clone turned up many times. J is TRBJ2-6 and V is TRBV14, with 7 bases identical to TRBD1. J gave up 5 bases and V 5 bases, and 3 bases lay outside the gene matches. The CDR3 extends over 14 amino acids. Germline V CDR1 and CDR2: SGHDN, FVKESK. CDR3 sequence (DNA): TGTGCCAGCAGCGACAGGGTCTGGGCCAACGTCCTGACTTTC. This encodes CASSDRVWANVLTF.

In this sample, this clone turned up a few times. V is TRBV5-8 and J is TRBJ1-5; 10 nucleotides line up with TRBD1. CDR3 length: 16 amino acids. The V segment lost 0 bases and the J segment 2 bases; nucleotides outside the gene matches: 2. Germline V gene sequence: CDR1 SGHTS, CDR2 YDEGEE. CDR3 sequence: CASSLVGTGGNQPQHF. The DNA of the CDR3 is TGTGCCAGCAGCTTGGTCGGGACAGGGGGCAATCAGCCCCAGCATTTT. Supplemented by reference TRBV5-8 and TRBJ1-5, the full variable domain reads EAGVTQSPTHLIKTRGQQATLRCSPISGHTSVYWYQQALGLGLQFLLWYDEGEERNRGNFPPRFSGRQFPNYSSELNVNALELEDSALYLCASSLVGTGGNQPQHFGDGTRLSIL.

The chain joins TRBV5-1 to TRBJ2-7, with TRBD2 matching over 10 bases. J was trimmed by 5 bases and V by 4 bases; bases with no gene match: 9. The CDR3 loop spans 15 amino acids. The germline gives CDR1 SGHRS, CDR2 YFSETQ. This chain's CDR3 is CASSLPSGRHDEQYF. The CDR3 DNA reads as TGCGCCAGCAGCCTCCCTAGCGGGAGACACGACGAGCAGTACTTC. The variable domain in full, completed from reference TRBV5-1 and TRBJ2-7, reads KAGVTQTPRYLIKTRGQQVTLSCSPISGHRSVSWYQQTPGQGLQFLFEYFSETQRNKGNFPGRFSGRQFSNSRSEMNVSTLELGDSALYLCASSLPSGRHDEQYFGPGTRLTVT.

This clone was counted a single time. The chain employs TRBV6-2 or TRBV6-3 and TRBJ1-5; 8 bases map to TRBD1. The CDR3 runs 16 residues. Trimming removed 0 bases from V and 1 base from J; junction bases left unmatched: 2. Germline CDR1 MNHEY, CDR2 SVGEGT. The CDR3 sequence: CASSYSRQGSNQPQHF. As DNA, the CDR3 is TGTGCCAGCAGTTACTCTCGACAGGGGAGCAATCAGCCCCAGCATTTT.

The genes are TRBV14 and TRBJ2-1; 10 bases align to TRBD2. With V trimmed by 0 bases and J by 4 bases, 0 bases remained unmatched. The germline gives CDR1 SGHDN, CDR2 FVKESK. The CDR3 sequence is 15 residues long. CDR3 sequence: CASSQDSGGYNEQFF. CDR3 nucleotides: TGTGCCAGCAGCCAAGATAGCGGGGGGTACAATGAGCAGTTCTTC.

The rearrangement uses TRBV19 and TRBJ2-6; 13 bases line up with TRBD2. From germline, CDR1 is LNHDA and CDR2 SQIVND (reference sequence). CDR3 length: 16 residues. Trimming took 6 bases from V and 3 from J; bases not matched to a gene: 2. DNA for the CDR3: TGTGCCAGTAGCGGACTAGCGGGAGATGGGGCCAACGTCCTGACTTTC. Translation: CASSGLAGDGANVLTF.

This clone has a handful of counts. CDR3 DNA: TGTGCCAGCAGCTCCCTTCTAGGGGACACCGGGGAGCTGTTTTTT. Translation: CASSSLLGDTGELFF. The rearrangement joins TRBV7-9 to TRBJ2-2; D possibly corresponds to TRBD1 (5 bases). From germline, CDR1 is SEHNR and CDR2 FQNEAQ (reference sequence). The CDR3 contains 15 residues. The V gene lost 4 bases and the J gene lost 3 bases, with 12 bases spanning the gap.

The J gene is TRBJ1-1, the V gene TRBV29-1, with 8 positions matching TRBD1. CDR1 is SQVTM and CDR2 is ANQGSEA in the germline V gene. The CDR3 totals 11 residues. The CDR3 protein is CSDTGGTEAFF. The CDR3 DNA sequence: TGCAGTGATACAGGGGGTACTGAAGCTTTCTTT.

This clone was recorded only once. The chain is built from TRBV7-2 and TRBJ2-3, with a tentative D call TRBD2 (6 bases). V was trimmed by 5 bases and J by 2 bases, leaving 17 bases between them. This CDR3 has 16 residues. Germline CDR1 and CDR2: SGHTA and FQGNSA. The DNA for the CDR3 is TGTGCCAGCAGCCGGTCGGCGGGGATAAACACAGATACGCAGTATTTT. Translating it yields CASSRSAGINTDTQYF. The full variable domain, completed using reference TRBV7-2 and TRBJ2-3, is GAGVSQSPSNKVTEKGKDVELRCDPISGHTALYWYRQSLGQGLEFLIYFQGNSAPDKSGLPSDRFSAERTGGSVSTLTIQRTQQEDSAVYLCASSRSAGINTDTQYFGPGTRLTVL.

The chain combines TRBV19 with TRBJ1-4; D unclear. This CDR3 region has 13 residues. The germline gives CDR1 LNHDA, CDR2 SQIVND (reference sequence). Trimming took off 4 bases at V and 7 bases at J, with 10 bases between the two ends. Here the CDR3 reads CASSRQGREKLFF. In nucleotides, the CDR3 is TGTGCCAGTAGTAGACAAGGCCGTGAAAAACTGTTTTTT.

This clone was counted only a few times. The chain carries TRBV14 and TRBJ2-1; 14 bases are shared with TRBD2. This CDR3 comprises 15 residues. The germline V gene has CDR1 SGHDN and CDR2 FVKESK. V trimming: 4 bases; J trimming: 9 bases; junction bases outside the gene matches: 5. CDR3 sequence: CASSPRLAGGPEQFF. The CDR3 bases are TGTGCCAGCAGCCCTAGACTAGCGGGAGGGCCTGAGCAGTTCTTC.

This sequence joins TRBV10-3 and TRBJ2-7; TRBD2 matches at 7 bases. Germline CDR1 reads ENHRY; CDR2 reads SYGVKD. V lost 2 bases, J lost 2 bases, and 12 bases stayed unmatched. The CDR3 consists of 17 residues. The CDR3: CAISETIAAGRAYEQYF. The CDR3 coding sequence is TGTGCCATCAGTGAGACAATAGCGGCGGGGAGGGCCTACGAGCAGTACTTC.

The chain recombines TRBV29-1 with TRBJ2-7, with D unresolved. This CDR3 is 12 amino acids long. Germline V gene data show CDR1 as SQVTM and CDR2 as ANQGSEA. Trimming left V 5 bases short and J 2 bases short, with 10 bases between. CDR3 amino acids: CSVPPLPYEQYF. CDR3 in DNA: TGCAGCGTTCCCCCCCTACCCTACGAGCAGTACTTC.

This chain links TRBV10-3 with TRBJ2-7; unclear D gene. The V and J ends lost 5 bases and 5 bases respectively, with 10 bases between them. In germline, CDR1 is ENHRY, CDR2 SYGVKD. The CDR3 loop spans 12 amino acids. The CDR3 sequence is CAISSNENEQYF. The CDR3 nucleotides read TGTGCCATCAGTTCCAACGAGAACGAGCAGTACTTC.

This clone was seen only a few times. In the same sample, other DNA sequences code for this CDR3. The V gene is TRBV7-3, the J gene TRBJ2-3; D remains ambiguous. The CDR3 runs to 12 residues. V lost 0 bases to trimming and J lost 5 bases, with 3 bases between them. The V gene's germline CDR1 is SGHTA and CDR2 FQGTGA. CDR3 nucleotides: TGTGCCAGCAGCTTAACGAGAGATACGCAGTATTTT. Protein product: CASSLTRDTQYF.

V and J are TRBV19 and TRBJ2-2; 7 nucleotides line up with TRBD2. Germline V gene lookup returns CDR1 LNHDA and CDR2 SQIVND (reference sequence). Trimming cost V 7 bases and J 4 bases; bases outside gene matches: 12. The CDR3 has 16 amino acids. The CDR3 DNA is TGTGCCAGTAACGCGATGTTGGCTAGCGGCACCGGGGAGCTGTTTTTT. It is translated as CASNAMLASGTGELFF.

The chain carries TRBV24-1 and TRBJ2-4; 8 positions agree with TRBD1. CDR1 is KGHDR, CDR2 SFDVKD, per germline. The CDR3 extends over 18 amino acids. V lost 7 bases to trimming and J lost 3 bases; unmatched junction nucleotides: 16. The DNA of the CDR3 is TGTGCCACCAGACGCGCGCTGGGCAGGGGGCGAGGCAAAAACATTCAGTACTTC. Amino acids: CATRRALGRGRGKNIQYF.

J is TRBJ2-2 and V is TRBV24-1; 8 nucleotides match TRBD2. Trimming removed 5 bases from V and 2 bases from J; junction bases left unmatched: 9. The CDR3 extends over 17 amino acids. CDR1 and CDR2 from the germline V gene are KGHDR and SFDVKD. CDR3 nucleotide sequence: TGTGCCACCAGTGGGGGGAGTAGCGGGGTTAACACCGGGGAGCTGTTTTTT. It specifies CATSGGSSGVNTGELFF.